This entry is about one T cell receptor beta chain. Its specificity is not known. Germline assignment: CDR1 SGHDT and CDR2 YYEEEE. The CDR3 has 15 residues. V shed 4 bases, J shed 4 bases, and the junction held 5 bases outside the gene matches. This specimen belongs to a study of radiation and T cells in renal cell carcinoma. Study findings and constraints: In blood, top tumor clones expanded by 2 weeks, shrinking by 4.

Clones were sequenced by immunoSEQ multiplex PCR, and TCRdb holds only the in-frame ones, with some missing. This repertoire shows 100,000 to 150,000 clones, around 84% found once; its top ten account for around 2.8%. The time point here: baseline pretreatment blood. The treatment was: 15 Gy SBRT to primary tumor, nephrectomy 4 weeks later. Clear cell pathology was present in this patient's renal cell carcinoma. Sequenced here: blood, sampled from a patient whose treatment included radiotherapy and nephrectomy. This clonotype was obtained from an older woman with renal cell carcinoma. This chain connects TRBV5-6 to TRBJ2-5; 12 bases map to TRBD2. The chain's CDR3 is CASSLAGGNLETQYF. DNA for the CDR3: TGTGCCAGCAGCCTAGCGGGGGGGAATCTAGAGACCCAGTACTTC.